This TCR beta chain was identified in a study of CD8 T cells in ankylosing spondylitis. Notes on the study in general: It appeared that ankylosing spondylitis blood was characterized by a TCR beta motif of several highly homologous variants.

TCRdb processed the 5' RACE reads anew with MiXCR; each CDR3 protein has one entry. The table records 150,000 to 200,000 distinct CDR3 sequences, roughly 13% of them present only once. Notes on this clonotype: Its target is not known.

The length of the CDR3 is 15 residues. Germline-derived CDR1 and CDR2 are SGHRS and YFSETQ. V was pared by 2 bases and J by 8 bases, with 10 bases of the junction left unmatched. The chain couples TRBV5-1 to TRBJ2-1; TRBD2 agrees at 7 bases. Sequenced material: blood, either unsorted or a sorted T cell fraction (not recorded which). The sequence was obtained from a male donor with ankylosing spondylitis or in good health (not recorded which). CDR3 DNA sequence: TGCGCCAGCAGCTTCGGGCTAGATACTAGCGATGAGCAGTTCTTC. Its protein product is CASSFGLDTSDEQFF.